Listed below are T cell receptor beta chains from one sample, sequenced in a study of blood T cells in healthy people across ages. TCRdb used MiXCR to reprocess the 5' RACE reads, holding one entry per CDR3 protein. Of about 970,000 distinct CDR3 sequences in the sample, just over 50% were seen once. The sequencing input was blood. All receptors derive from a woman aged 60-75 years in good health. CDR3s include the opening cysteine and the closing phenylalanine or tryptophan. The order of the fields is D gene, clone size, V gene, J gene, CDR3 protein, CDR3 DNA. A D gene is named only where the DNA matches it firmly. Where a row states a size, it is once, few, many or the class of an expanded clone; other rows omit it.

D: -
size: few
V: TRBV29-1
J: TRBJ2-3
CDR3: CSVEASSSDTQYF
DNA: TGCAGCGTTGAAGCTAGTTCGTCAGATACGCAGTATTTT

D: TRBD1
size: -
V: TRBV14
J: TRBJ2-1
CDR3: CASSQLPGQGDNEQFF
DNA: TGTGCCAGCAGCCAACTCCCGGGACAGGGGGACAATGAGCAGTTCTTC

D: -
size: few
V: TRBV15
J: TRBJ1-6
CDR3: CATSRGGTRGSPLHF
DNA: TGTGCCACCAGCAGAGGTGGAACCAGAGGCTCACCCCTCCACTTT

D: TRBD1
size: -
V: TRBV28
J: TRBJ1-2
CDR3: CASSNRGTGDAYGYTF
DNA: TGTGCCAGCAGCAACCGCGGGACAGGGGACGCCTATGGCTACACCTTC

D: -
size: -
V: TRBV7-9
J: TRBJ2-3
CDR3: CASSLLDTGTDTQYF
DNA: TGTGCCAGCAGCTTACTCGACACGGGCACAGATACGCAGTATTTT

D: TRBD2
size: -
V: TRBV14
J: TRBJ2-1
CDR3: CASSPGLVALNEQFF
DNA: TGTGCCAGCAGCCCTGGACTAGTCGCACTCAATGAGCAGTTCTTC

D: -
size: -
V: TRBV12-3/TRBV12-4
J: TRBJ1-5
CDR3: CASSLIGGGDQPQHF
DNA: TGTGCCAGCAGTTTAATCGGGGGCGGGGATCAGCCCCAGCATTTT

D: -
size: -
V: TRBV28
J: TRBJ1-6
CDR3: CASSLDSNSPLHF
DNA: TGTGCCAGCAGTTTAGACAGTAATTCACCCCTCCACTTT

D: TRBD2
size: -
V: TRBV27
J: TRBJ2-1
CDR3: CASSSGLAGVRNEQFF
DNA: TGTGCCAGCAGTTCCGGACTAGCGGGAGTAAGGAATGAGCAGTTCTTC

D: TRBD1
size: few
V: TRBV5-1
J: TRBJ2-5
CDR3: CASSSAGGEETQYF
DNA: TGCGCCAGCAGCTCTGCAGGGGGCGAAGAGACCCAGTACTTC

D: TRBD2
size: -
V: TRBV4-3
J: TRBJ2-6
CDR3: CASSQDMAGLAGSGANVLTF
DNA: TGCGCCAGCAGCCAAGATATGGCAGGTCTAGCGGGGTCTGGGGCCAACGTCCTGACTTTC

D: -
size: few
V: TRBV7-9
J: TRBJ2-7
CDR3: CASSLVEGGYEQYF
DNA: TGTGCCAGCAGCCTCGTTGAGGGGGGCTACGAGCAGTACTTC

D: -
size: once
V: TRBV10-1
J: TRBJ2-7
CDR3: CASSDGQGGLYEQYF
DNA: TGCGCCAGCAGTGATGGACAAGGGGGATTGTACGAGCAGTACTTC

D: -
size: few
V: TRBV4-1
J: TRBJ2-1
CDR3: CASSQEAPPRNNEQFF
DNA: TGCGCCAGCAGCCAAGAAGCCCCGCCTCGTAACAATGAGCAGTTCTTC

D: -
size: -
V: TRBV30
J: TRBJ1-4
CDR3: CAQGRQTNEKLFF
DNA: TGTGCCCAGGGAAGACAAACTAATGAAAAACTGTTTTTT

D: -
size: once
V: TRBV10-3
J: TRBJ2-1
CDR3: CAISALGTSSYNEQFF
DNA: TGTGCCATCAGTGCGTTAGGAACTAGTTCCTACAATGAGCAGTTCTTC

D: -
size: many
V: TRBV7-2
J: TRBJ2-5
CDR3: CASSRGGGELETQYF
DNA: TGTGCCAGCAGCCGGGGAGGGGGTGAATTAGAGACCCAGTACTTC

D: TRBD2
size: many
V: TRBV10-3
J: TRBJ2-7
CDR3: CAITPGGLDYEQYF
DNA: TGTGCCATCACCCCTGGGGGACTAGACTACGAGCAGTACTTC

D: -
size: few
V: TRBV11-3
J: TRBJ2-4
CDR3: CASSGLRAKNIQYF
DNA: TGTGCCAGCAGCGGATTACGGGCCAAAAACATTCAGTACTTC

D: -
size: few
V: TRBV28
J: TRBJ2-2
CDR3: CAIRSGSSTGELFF
DNA: TGTGCCATCCGCTCCGGGTCCTCTACCGGGGAGCTGTTTTTT

D: -
size: -
V: TRBV6-6
J: TRBJ1-5
CDR3: CATSDRMEQPQHF
DNA: TGTGCCACGTCTGACAGAATGGAGCAGCCCCAGCATTTT

D: TRBD1
size: -
V: TRBV5-1
J: TRBJ2-5
CDR3: CASRKQGAQETQYF
DNA: TGCGCCAGCAGGAAACAGGGGGCTCAAGAGACCCAGTACTTC

D: -
size: -
V: TRBV5-1
J: TRBJ2-5
CDR3: CASSLGPNAQETQYF
DNA: TGCGCCAGCAGCTTGGGACCGAATGCTCAAGAGACCCAGTACTTC

D: -
size: -
V: TRBV21-1
J: TRBJ2-1
CDR3: CASSPGLAGSNNEQFF
DNA: TGTGCCAGCAGCCCTGGGTTAGCGGGATCTAACAATGAGCAGTTCTTC

D: -
size: -
V: TRBV7-2
J: TRBJ1-5
CDR3: CASSLSGAGGQPQHF
DNA: TGTGCCAGCAGCTTATCCGGGGCCGGGGGGCAGCCCCAGCATTTT

D: TRBD2
size: -
V: TRBV12-3/TRBV12-4
J: TRBJ2-3
CDR3: CASSGDSGNTVTQYF
DNA: TGTGCCAGCAGCGGAGATAGCGGGAACACAGTTACGCAGTATTTT

D: TRBD2
size: few
V: TRBV7-2
J: TRBJ2-5
CDR3: CASTSRLAGGMKTQYF
DNA: TGTGCCAGCACCTCACGGTTGGCGGGAGGGATGAAGACCCAGTACTTC

D: TRBD2
size: few
V: TRBV18
J: TRBJ2-7
CDR3: CASSRLADFPYEQYF
DNA: TGTGCCAGCTCGCGACTAGCGGACTTTCCCTACGAGCAGTACTTC

D: -
size: -
V: TRBV7-2
J: TRBJ2-3
CDR3: CASSPPGRDTQYF
DNA: TGTGCCAGCAGCCCGCCGGGGCGAGATACGCAGTATTTT

D: -
size: -
V: TRBV9
J: TRBJ2-2
CDR3: CASSVARTGNTGELFF
DNA: TGTGCCAGCAGCGTAGCTAGGACTGGAAACACCGGGGAGCTGTTTTTT

D: TRBD2
size: -
V: TRBV5-1
J: TRBJ2-3
CDR3: CASSSGLAGGNRTDTQYF
DNA: TGCGCCAGCAGCTCCGGACTAGCGGGAGGTAACCGCACAGATACGCAGTATTTT

D: -
size: -
V: TRBV7-2
J: TRBJ2-7
CDR3: CASSQAPGPPYEQYF
DNA: TGTGCCAGCAGCCAAGCTCCGGGGCCCCCCTACGAGCAGTACTTC

D: -
size: -
V: TRBV20-1
J: TRBJ2-3
CDR3: CSASPSGSTDTQYF
DNA: TGCAGTGCTAGTCCCAGCGGGAGCACAGATACGCAGTATTTT

D: TRBD2
size: -
V: TRBV28
J: TRBJ2-3
CDR3: CASSPSGDSTDTQYF
DNA: TGTGCCAGCAGCCCCAGCGGGGATAGCACAGATACGCAGTATTTT

D: TRBD2
size: -
V: TRBV6-2/TRBV6-3
J: TRBJ2-3
CDR3: CASRLTSGRADTQYF
DNA: TGTGCCAGCAGACTGACTAGCGGGAGGGCAGATACGCAGTATTTT

D: -
size: few
V: TRBV7-9
J: TRBJ2-5
CDR3: CASSYLDEQTQYF
DNA: TGTGCCAGCAGCTACTTGGACGAGCAGACCCAGTACTTC

D: -
size: few
V: TRBV20-1
J: TRBJ2-5
CDR3: CSATVQETQYF
DNA: TGCAGTGCTACTGTTCAAGAGACCCAGTACTTC

D: -
size: -
V: TRBV5-4
J: TRBJ2-4
CDR3: CASSWDLNIQYF
DNA: TGTGCCAGCAGCTGGGATTTGAACATTCAGTACTTC

D: -
size: -
V: TRBV7-2
J: TRBJ2-7
CDR3: CASGTQPRYEQYF
DNA: TGTGCCAGCGGGACCCAACCTAGATACGAGCAGTACTTC

D: TRBD2
size: -
V: TRBV9
J: TRBJ2-3
CDR3: CASSGLLAGGVTDTQYF
DNA: TGTGCCAGCAGCGGACTCTTAGCGGGAGGTGTCACAGATACGCAGTATTTT

D: -
size: -
V: TRBV15
J: TRBJ1-5
CDR3: CATQKQGHQPQHF
DNA: TGTGCCACACAAAAACAGGGTCATCAGCCCCAGCATTTT

D: TRBD2
size: few
V: TRBV27
J: TRBJ2-4
CDR3: CASSPEAGAGVLAKNIQYF
DNA: TGTGCCAGCAGTCCGGAAGCGGGAGCAGGAGTTTTGGCCAAAAACATTCAGTACTTC

D: TRBD2
size: many
V: TRBV20-1
J: TRBJ2-7
CDR3: CSAITPGLAGGRHSYEQYF
DNA: TGCAGTGCCATCACTCCGGGACTAGCGGGAGGTCGCCATTCCTACGAGCAGTACTTC

D: -
size: -
V: TRBV7-2
J: TRBJ2-5
CDR3: CASSLRGTPGETQYF
DNA: TGTGCCAGCAGCTTACGCGGGACCCCCGGGGAGACCCAGTACTTC

D: -
size: -
V: TRBV4-2
J: TRBJ1-2
CDR3: CASSQGVVEYGYTF
DNA: TGTGCCAGCAGCCAAGGGGTTGTGGAGTATGGCTACACCTTC